This entry lists 2 T cell receptor beta chains sequenced from one sample in a study of blood T cell repertoires in COVID-19. This table comes from immunoSEQ multiplex PCR, and its TCRdb copy is limited to in-frame clones, with some not included. The profile shows roughly 400,000 clones, about nine tenths of them singletons. Source material: PBMCs or T cells enriched from blood (not recorded which). The receptors originated from a woman in her twenties or thirties who had recovered from COVID-19.

V is TRBV6-5 and J is TRBJ1-4; 9 bases map to TRBD1. The J segment lost 6 bases and the V segment lost 7 bases, leaving 3 bases of the junction unmatched. Germline CDR1 reads MNHEY; CDR2 reads SVGAGI. The CDR3 contains 13 residues. CDR3 in amino acids: CASTRTGDEKLFF. The CDR3 coding sequence is TGTGCCAGCACCCGGACAGGGGATGAAAAACTGTTTTTT.

This chain links TRBV5-1 with TRBJ1-2; perhaps TRBD1 as D (5 bases). The germline V and J ends were trimmed by 4 bases and 0 bases, with 13 bases remaining between them. This CDR3 region has 15 residues. Germline V gene data show CDR1 as SGHRS and CDR2 as YFSETQ. CDR3: CASSRGLEPNYGYTF. For the CDR3, the DNA is TGCGCCAGCAGCAGGGGACTCGAGCCTAACTATGGCTACACCTTC.